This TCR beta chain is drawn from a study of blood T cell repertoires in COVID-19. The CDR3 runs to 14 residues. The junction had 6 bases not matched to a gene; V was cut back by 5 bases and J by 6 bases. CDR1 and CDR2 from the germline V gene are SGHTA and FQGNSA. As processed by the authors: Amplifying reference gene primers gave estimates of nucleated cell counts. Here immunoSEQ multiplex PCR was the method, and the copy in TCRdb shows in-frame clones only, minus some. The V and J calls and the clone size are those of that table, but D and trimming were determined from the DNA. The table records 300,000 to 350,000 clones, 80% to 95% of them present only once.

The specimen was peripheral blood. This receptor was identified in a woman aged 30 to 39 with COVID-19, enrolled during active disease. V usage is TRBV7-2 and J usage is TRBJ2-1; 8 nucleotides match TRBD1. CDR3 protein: CASSRQGAGNEQFF. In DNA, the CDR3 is TGTGCCAGCAGCCGCCAGGGGGCCGGCAATGAGCAGTTCTTC.